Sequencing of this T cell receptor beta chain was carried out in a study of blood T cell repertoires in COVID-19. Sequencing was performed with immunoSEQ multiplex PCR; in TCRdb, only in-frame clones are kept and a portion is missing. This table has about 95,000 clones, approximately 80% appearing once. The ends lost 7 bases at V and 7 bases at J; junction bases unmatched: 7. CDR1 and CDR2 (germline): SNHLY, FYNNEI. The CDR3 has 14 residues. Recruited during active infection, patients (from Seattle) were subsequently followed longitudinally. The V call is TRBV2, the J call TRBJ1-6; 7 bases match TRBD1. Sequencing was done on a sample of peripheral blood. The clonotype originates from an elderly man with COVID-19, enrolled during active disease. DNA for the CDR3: TGTGCCAGCAAACGGGACAGCCAGAATTCACCCCTCCACTTT. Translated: CASKRDSQNSPLHF.